This T cell receptor (beta chain) originates from a study of glioma-infiltrating T cells after dendritic cell vaccination. Overall study: Dendritic cells derived from monocytes and pulsed with autologous tumor lysate formed the vaccine.

Amplification used 60 V beta primers and 13 J beta primers. Only in-frame clones appear in the TCRdb table, and some are missing; sequencing was by immunoSEQ multiplex PCR. The table lists under 130,000 clones, roughly four fifths of them singletons, with approximately 12% in the top ten. Per the germline V gene, CDR1 is GTSNPN and CDR2 is SVGIG (reference sequence). The CDR3 has 16 residues. V was pared by 5 bases and J by 0 bases, with 6 bases of the junction left unmatched. The chain couples TRBV30 to TRBJ1-6; 8 nucleotides line up with TRBD1. This receptor was obtained from a human donor with glioblastoma. Source: blood, taken before dendritic cell vaccination. The CDR3 here is CAWWQGANSYNSPLHF. For the CDR3, the DNA is TGTGCCTGGTGGCAGGGGGCGAACTCCTATAATTCACCCCTCCACTTT. Full variable domain (outside the CDR3, taken from reference TRBV30 and TRBJ1-6): SQTIHQWPATLVQPVGSPLSLECTVEGTSNPNLYWYRQAAGRGLQLLFYSVGIGQISSEVPQNLSASRPQDRQFILSSKKLLLSDSGFYLCAWWQGANSYNSPLHFGNGTRLTVT.